This is a list of T cell receptor beta chains from one sample in a study of cytomegalovirus exposure and HLA in healthy donors. The table came from immunoSEQ multiplex PCR; TCRdb's copy has only in-frame clones and leaves some out. Among 150,000 to 200,000 clones listed, 70% to 90% were seen once. Source material: PBMCs. These receptors originate from a woman aged 25 to 45 in good health and CMV-seronegative. CDR3s include the opening cysteine and the closing phenylalanine or tryptophan. Fields, in order: J gene, V gene, D gene, clone size, CDR3 protein, CDR3 DNA. D genes are given only for firm matches. Clone size appears in some rows only: once, few, many, or a class for an expanded clone.

>TRBJ2-7|TRBV7-2|-|-
CASSYSPTYEQYF
TGTGCCAGCAGCTACTCCCCAACCTACGAGCAGTACTTC
>TRBJ2-4|TRBV5-4|-|few
CASSSTRAGNIQYF
TGTGCCAGCAGCTCCACCCGGGCAGGGAACATTCAGTACTTC
>TRBJ1-1|TRBV7-8|-|-
CASSLALQDTEAFF
TGTGCCAGCAGCTTAGCTCTCCAGGACACTGAAGCTTTCTTT
>TRBJ2-5|TRBV11-2|-|few
CASSLTGNFRETQYF
TGTGCCAGCAGCTTAACGGGAAATTTCAGAGAGACCCAGTACTTC
>TRBJ2-2|TRBV19|-|few
CASSIGQGTGELFF
TGTGCCAGTAGTATTGGGCAGGGCACCGGGGAGCTGTTTTTT
>TRBJ2-4|TRBV28|-|-
CASSLGLTDDDSQYF
TGTGCCAGCAGTTTAGGGTTGACAGACGATGACAGTCAGTACTTC
>TRBJ2-5|TRBV18|-|-
CASSWAQETQYF
TGTGCCAGCTCCTGGGCCCAAGAGACCCAGTACTTC
>TRBJ2-1|TRBV6-1|-|once
CASSYGGTRFF
TGTGCCAGCAGTTACGGGGGTACGAGGTTCTTC
>TRBJ2-7|TRBV11-2|TRBD1|-
CASSSGTGAVWEQYF
TGTGCCAGCAGCTCGGGGACAGGGGCGGTATGGGAGCAGTACTTC
>TRBJ2-3|TRBV4-2|TRBD2|once
CASSQEGLAGGSTDTQYF
TGTGCCAGCAGCCAAGAGGGGCTAGCGGGAGGGTCCACAGATACGCAGTATTTT
>TRBJ2-7|TRBV7-2|TRBD2|-
CASSRRGGATGEQYF
TGTGCCAGCAGCCGTCGCGGGGGGGCTACAGGCGAGCAGTACTTC
>TRBJ2-7|TRBV19|TRBD1|-
CATRDSYEQYF
TGTGCCACCAGGGACAGCTACGAGCAGTACTTC
>TRBJ2-7|TRBV27|TRBD1|-
CASSYPGQGIHEQYF
TGTGCCAGCAGTTATCCGGGACAGGGAATACACGAGCAGTACTTC
>TRBJ2-1|TRBV10-3|TRBD2|-
CAISERLAGGSPLNEQFF
TGTGCCATCAGTGAGAGACTAGCGGGAGGCTCGCCTCTCAATGAGCAGTTCTTC
>TRBJ2-4|TRBV5-6|-|-
CASSFYDGAGLAKNIQYF
TGTGCCAGCAGCTTCTATGATGGAGCGGGCTTAGCCAAAAACATTCAGTACTTC
>TRBJ2-7|TRBV27|TRBD2|-
CASRPLAGGREQYF
TGTGCCAGCAGGCCTCTAGCGGGGGGGCGCGAGCAGTACTTC
>TRBJ1-6|TRBV7-2|-|-
CASSPQQAAYNSPLHF
TGTGCCAGCAGCCCGCAGCAGGCCGCCTATAATTCACCCCTCCACTTT
>TRBJ2-7|TRBV6-4|TRBD1|-
CASPAITGTGSYEQYF
TGTGCCAGCCCCGCTATAACCGGGACAGGGAGTTACGAGCAGTACTTC
>TRBJ2-1|TRBV7-9|TRBD2|once
CASSPGLAGAAVF
TGTGCCAGCAGCCCTGGACTAGCGGGAGCTGCGGTCTTC
>TRBJ1-4|TRBV7-2|-|-
CASSPTGTTNEKLFF
TGTGCCAGCAGCCCTACAGGGACAACTAATGAAAAACTGTTTTTT
>TRBJ2-7|TRBV9|TRBD1|-
CASSVGDRMDEQYF
TGTGCCAGCAGCGTAGGGGACAGGATGGACGAGCAGTACTTC
>TRBJ2-2|TRBV5-1|-|-
CASSLYGQNTGELFF
TGCGCCAGCAGCTTGTACGGACAGAACACCGGGGAGCTGTTTTTT
>TRBJ2-7|TRBV19|TRBD2|few
CASWTSGSYEQYF
TGTGCCAGCTGGACTAGCGGCTCCTACGAGCAGTACTTC
>TRBJ2-5|TRBV2|-|-
CASSYLTGSQETQYF
TGTGCCAGCAGCTATCTTACGGGGAGCCAAGAGACCCAGTACTTC
>TRBJ2-5|TRBV5-4|TRBD2|-
CASSSGTSGGETQYF
TGTGCCAGCAGCTCCGGGACTAGCGGGGGAGAGACCCAGTACTTC
>TRBJ1-5|TRBV6-5|TRBD1|-
CASSYSGTGVAQPQHF
TGTGCCAGCAGTTATTCAGGGACAGGGGTGGCTCAGCCCCAGCATTTT
>TRBJ1-6|TRBV7-2|-|-
CASSLVVRIYSPLHF
TGTGCCAGCAGCTTAGTCGTCAGGATATATTCACCCCTCCACTTT
>TRBJ2-1|TRBV28|TRBD2|-
CASRPSLGVAGGPEQFF
TGTGCCAGCAGGCCCTCCCTGGGGGTAGCGGGAGGTCCTGAGCAGTTCTTC
>TRBJ2-7|TRBV4-3|-|-
CASSQDKYTPHYEQYF
TGCGCCAGCAGCCAAGATAAGTATACCCCACACTACGAGCAGTACTTC
>TRBJ2-1|TRBV6-1|-|-
CASSEALLDEIYNEQFF
TGTGCCAGCAGTGAAGCCCTACTAGACGAAATATACAATGAGCAGTTCTTC
>TRBJ1-1|TRBV27|-|-
CASRPRQLNTEAFF
TGTGCCAGCAGGCCTAGACAGCTAAACACTGAAGCTTTCTTT
>TRBJ1-5|TRBV5-1|-|-
CASSVGGGGNQPQHF
TGCGCCAGCAGCGTAGGGGGGGGCGGCAATCAGCCCCAGCATTTT
>TRBJ2-1|TRBV14|-|-
CASSQDRGFRYNEQFF
TGTGCCAGCAGCCAAGATAGGGGCTTCCGCTACAATGAGCAGTTCTTC
>TRBJ1-2|TRBV30|-|once
CAWSTSYRDTRTYGYTF
TGTGCCTGGAGTACCTCGTACCGGGACACAAGAACCTATGGCTACACCTTC
>TRBJ2-7|TRBV11-2|TRBD1|-
CASSLGTGAYEQYF
TGTGCCAGCAGCCTGGGGACAGGGGCCTACGAGCAGTACTTC
>TRBJ1-2|TRBV30|-|-
CAWTVSGSYTF
TGTGCCTGGACAGTATCTGGCAGCTACACCTTC
>TRBJ1-1|TRBV27|-|-
CASSSGQMNTEAFF
TGTGCCAGCAGTTCCGGACAGATGAACACTGAAGCTTTCTTT
>TRBJ1-3|TRBV2|-|-
CASSEARQSSGNTIYF
TGTGCCAGCAGTGAAGCGAGACAGAGCTCTGGAAACACCATATATTTT
>TRBJ2-5|TRBV6-1|-|-
CASTFEGRKETQYF
TGTGCCAGCACATTTGAGGGAAGGAAGGAGACCCAGTACTTC
>TRBJ2-2|TRBV4-3|-|-
CASSQGLSAGTGELFF
TGCGCCAGCAGCCAAGGACTGTCCGCGGGAACCGGGGAGCTGTTTTTT
>TRBJ2-5|TRBV2|TRBD2|-
CASSRGLAGSQETQYF
TGTGCCAGCAGTAGGGGGTTAGCGGGGAGCCAAGAGACCCAGTACTTC
>TRBJ1-3|TRBV11-2|-|-
CASSLGHTFSGNTIYF
TGTGCCAGCAGCTTAGGACATACTTTCTCTGGAAACACCATATATTTT
>TRBJ1-3|TRBV28|-|-
CASRQGHSGNTIYF
TGTGCCAGCAGGCAGGGCCACTCTGGAAACACCATATATTTT
>TRBJ2-1|TRBV10-3|-|-
CAISESTRMVLF
TGTGCCATCAGTGAGTCGACTCGTATGGTGCTCTTC
>TRBJ1-4|TRBV7-9|-|-
CASSFTGTTNEKLFF
TGTGCCAGCAGCTTTACAGGGACAACTAATGAAAAACTGTTTTTT
>TRBJ2-7|TRBV14|-|-
CASSQEGGDYEQYF
TGTGCCAGCAGCCAGGAGGGGGGGGACTACGAGCAGTACTTC
>TRBJ1-4|TRBV7-9|-|-
CASSFGQSLFF
TGTGCCAGCAGCTTTGGACAGTCCCTGTTTTTT
>TRBJ2-5|TRBV7-7|TRBD1|-
CASSLAGTEETQYF
TGTGCCAGCAGCTTAGCCGGGACAGAAGAGACCCAGTACTTC
>TRBJ2-7|TRBV11-2|TRBD1|-
CASSLGRDSYEQYF
TGTGCCAGCAGCTTAGGCCGGGACAGCTACGAGCAGTACTTC
>TRBJ2-5|TRBV7-2|-|-
CASSSLPASGEAQYF
TGTGCCAGCAGCTCCCTCCCTGCCTCTGGTGAGGCCCAGTACTTC
>TRBJ2-3|TRBV29-1|TRBD1|-
CSVSRDRGTDTQYF
TGCAGCGTTTCCCGGGACAGGGGCACAGATACGCAGTATTTT
>TRBJ2-7|TRBV7-8|TRBD1|-
CASSPRLQGALSEQYF
TGTGCCAGCAGCCCCCGCCTACAGGGGGCTCTCAGCGAGCAGTACTTC
>TRBJ1-3|TRBV27|-|-
CASSAQGFPSGNTIYF
TGTGCCAGCAGTGCTCAGGGGTTCCCTTCTGGAAACACCATATATTTT
>TRBJ2-1|TRBV6-1|TRBD2|-
CAVSNDGGTYNEQFF
TGTGCCGTATCGAACGACGGGGGGACCTACAATGAGCAGTTCTTC
>TRBJ2-6|TRBV4-3|-|-
CASSQLLGGANGLTF
TGCGCCAGCAGCCAACTCTTAGGCGGGGCCAACGGCCTGACTTTC
>TRBJ2-1|TRBV12-1|-|-
CASSHNGLAGGPLLLNEQFF
TGTGCCAGCAGTCACAATGGGCTAGCGGGAGGGCCGCTATTACTCAATGAGCAGTTCTTC
>TRBJ1-4|TRBV6-1|-|once
CASSEWGDGGNEKLFF
TGTGCCAGCAGTGAATGGGGGGACGGGGGGAATGAAAAACTGTTTTTT
>TRBJ1-3|TRBV6-5|-|-
CASSYGGAGNTIYF
TGTGCCAGCAGTTACGGGGGGGCTGGAAACACCATATATTTT
>TRBJ1-3|TRBV28|-|-
CASSLSAQGYSGNTIYF
TGTGCCAGCAGTTTATCGGCCCAGGGCTACTCTGGAAACACCATATATTTT
>TRBJ1-2|TRBV7-2|-|-
CASSLQWAGEGYTF
TGTGCCAGCAGCTTACAGTGGGCGGGAGAGGGCTACACCTTC